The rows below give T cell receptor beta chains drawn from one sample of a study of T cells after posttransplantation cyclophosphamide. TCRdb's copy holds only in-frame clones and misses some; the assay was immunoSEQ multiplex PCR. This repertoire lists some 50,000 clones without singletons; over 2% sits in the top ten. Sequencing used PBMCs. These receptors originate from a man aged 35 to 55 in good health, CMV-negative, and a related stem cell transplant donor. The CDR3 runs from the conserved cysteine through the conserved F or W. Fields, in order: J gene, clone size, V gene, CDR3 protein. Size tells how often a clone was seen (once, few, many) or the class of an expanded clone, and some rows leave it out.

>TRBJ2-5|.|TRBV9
CASSPVGETQETQYF
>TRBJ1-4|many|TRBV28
CASSFPWGGGGNEEKLFF
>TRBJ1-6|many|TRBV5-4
CASSRQNSPLHF
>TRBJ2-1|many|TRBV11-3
CASSFQGGLFNEQFF
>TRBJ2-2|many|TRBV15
CATSKPGQGPSGELFF
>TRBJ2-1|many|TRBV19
CASRVDSGSHNEQFF
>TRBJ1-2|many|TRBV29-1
CSVAGTGSSTF
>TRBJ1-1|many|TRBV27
CASSLSANTEAFF
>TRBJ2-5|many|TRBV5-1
CASSFVGGRETQYF
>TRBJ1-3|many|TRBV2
CASSEGQGGGNTIYF
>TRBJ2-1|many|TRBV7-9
CASSLLTTEQFF
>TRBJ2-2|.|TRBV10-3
CASSYRRGGELFF
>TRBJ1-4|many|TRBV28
CASGGEKLFF
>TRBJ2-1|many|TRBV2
CASSPGLAGVSEQFF
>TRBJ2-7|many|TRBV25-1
CASIGTGVKQYF
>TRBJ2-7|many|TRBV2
CASSQGAVAQYF
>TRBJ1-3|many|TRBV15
CATSLRPTGILNTIYF
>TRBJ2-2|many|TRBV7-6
CASSPGTSDTGELFF
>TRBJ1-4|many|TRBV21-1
CASSKDYPTNEKLFF
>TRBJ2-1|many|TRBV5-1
CASTRAGPQSSYNEQFF
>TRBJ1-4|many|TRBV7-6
CASSLGEFNEKLFF
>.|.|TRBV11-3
CASSLGEISNEQYF
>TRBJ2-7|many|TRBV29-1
CSVKPSGPYEQYF
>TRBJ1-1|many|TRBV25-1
CASSLQGALGTEAFF
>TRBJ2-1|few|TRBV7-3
CASSSSGGQGLFYNEQFF
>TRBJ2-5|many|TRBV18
CASSPSGTGGAETQYF
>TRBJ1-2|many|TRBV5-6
CASRSPTVYGYTF
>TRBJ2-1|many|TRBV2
CASSSTSYEQFF
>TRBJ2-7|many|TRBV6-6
CASSGLAGVHEQYF
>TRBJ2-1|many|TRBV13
CASSLQRGGAYNEQFF
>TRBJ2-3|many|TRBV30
CARQGSTDTQYF
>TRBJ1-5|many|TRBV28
CASSPGGQPQHF
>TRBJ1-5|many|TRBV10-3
CAISAGGGEQPQHF
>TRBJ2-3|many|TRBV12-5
CASGLGGRLAGVIRTDTQYF
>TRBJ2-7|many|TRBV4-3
CASSQEARGRNEQYF
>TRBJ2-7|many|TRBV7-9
CASSPRTSGRGEQYF
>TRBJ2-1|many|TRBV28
CASSLRGSYNEQFF
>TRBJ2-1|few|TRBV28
CASSSTGSSYNEQFF
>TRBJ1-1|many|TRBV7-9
CASSFGGTNTEAFF
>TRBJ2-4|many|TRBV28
CASSPSGTGVRSIQYF
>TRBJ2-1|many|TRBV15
CATSRGSETPNEQFF
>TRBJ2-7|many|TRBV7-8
CASSPTAETRYYEQYF
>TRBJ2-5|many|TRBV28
CASSVTSLWGTQYF
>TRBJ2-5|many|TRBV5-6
CASSLEWAGVGQETQYF
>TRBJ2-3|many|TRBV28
CASRRTSGSTDTQYF
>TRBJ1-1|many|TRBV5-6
CASSERTGGGFTEAFF
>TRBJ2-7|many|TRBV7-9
CASSLGGFPPYEQYF
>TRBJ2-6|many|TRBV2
CASLGTYKVSRANVLTF
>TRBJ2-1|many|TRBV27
CASLRPGRVNEQFF
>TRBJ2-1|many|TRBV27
CASSLGQYNEQFF
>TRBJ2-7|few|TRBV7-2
CASSPGLVYEQYF
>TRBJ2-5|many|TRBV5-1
CASSLVTMETQYF
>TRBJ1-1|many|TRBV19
CASRIQTGGMNEAFF